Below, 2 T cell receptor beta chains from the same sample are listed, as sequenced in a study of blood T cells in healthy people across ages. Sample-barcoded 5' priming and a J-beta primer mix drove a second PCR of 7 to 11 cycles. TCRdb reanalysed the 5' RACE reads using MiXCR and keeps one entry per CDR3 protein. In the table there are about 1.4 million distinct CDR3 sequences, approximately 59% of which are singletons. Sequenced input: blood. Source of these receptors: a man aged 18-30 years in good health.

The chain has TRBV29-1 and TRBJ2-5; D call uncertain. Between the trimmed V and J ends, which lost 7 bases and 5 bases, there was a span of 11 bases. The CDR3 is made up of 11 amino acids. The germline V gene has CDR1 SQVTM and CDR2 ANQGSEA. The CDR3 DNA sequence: TGCAGCGCCGCCTTAGGGGAGACCCAGTACTTC. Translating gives CSAALGETQYF.

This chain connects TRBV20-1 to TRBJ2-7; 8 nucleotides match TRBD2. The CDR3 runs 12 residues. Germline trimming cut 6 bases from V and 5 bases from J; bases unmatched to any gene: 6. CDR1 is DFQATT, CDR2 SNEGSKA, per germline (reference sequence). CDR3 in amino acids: CSAREAGDEQYF. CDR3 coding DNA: TGCAGTGCCCGGGAAGCGGGAGACGAGCAGTACTTC.